Listed here are 21 T cell receptor beta chains from one sample, sequenced in a study of tumor and adjacent non-tumor tissue in lung cancer. No cell sorting was done before RNA was extracted from the tissue. The library came from three nested PCR rounds adapted from ARM-PCR protocols. TCRdb processed the multiplex PCR reads anew with MiXCR; each CDR3 protein has one entry. The sample lists 200,000 to 250,000 distinct CDR3 sequences, 71% occurring once. Specimen: lung tumor tissue. The receptors were sampled from a man aged 55 to 70 with non-small cell lung cancer.

The chain joins TRBV13 to TRBJ1-5; tentative D call: TRBD1 (6 bases). The length of the CDR3 is 13 residues. In germline, CDR1 is PRHDT, CDR2 FYEKMQ (reference sequence). V was pared by 2 bases and J by 7 bases, with 9 bases between. The CDR3 here is CASSLTGNQPQHF. CDR3 DNA sequence: TGTGCCAGCAGCTTAACAGGGAACCAGCCCCAGCATTTT.

This clonotype was seen once. This clone may be a read error of a much larger clone one base away. The chain joins TRBV20-1 to TRBJ2-1; D is undetermined. Germline V gene sequence: CDR1 DFQATT, CDR2 SNEGSKA (reference sequence). This CDR3 region has 16 residues. For the CDR3, the DNA is TGCAGTGCTACCCCAGCGAGGCTTTGGGCAATCAATCAGCAGTTCTTC. Translated, it gives CSATPARLWAINQQFF.

Worth noting for this clonotype: One base away lies a much larger clone, so this may be a sequencing read error. The chain is built from TRBV6-2 or TRBV6-3 and TRBJ2-1; D is uncertain. The CDR3 covers 12 residues. V was cut by 10 bases and J by 8 bases, with 15 bases left in between. CDR1 is MNHEY, CDR2 SVGEGT, per germline. CDR3 in DNA: TGTGCCACTAAAGCTTTAGGCGATGAGCAGTTCTTC. Amino acid sequence: CATKALGDEQFF.

In this sample, this clonotype turned up a few times. One base away lies a much larger clone, so this may be a sequencing read error. The V gene is TRBV5-1, the J gene TRBJ1-5; D unclear. Germline loops: CDR1 SGHRS, CDR2 YFSETQ. This CDR3 spans 11 amino acids. V was trimmed by 2 bases and J by 9 bases, leaving 6 bases between them. This CDR3 reads CASSFGRPQHF. The CDR3 DNA sequence: TGCGCCAGCAGCTTCGGTCGGCCCCAGCATTTT.

For this clonotype: This is likely a read error, given that the CDR3 carries no conserved phenylalanine or tryptophan at its end. V and J are TRBV6-5 and TRBJ1-1; 7 nucleotides match TRBD1. The germline CDR1 and CDR2 sequences are MNHEY and SVGAGI. CDR3 length equals 12 residues. This chain's CDR3 is CAGSSARGEAFL. DNA for the CDR3: TGTGCCGGCAGTTCGGCCAGGGGGGAAGCTTTCCTT.

With regard to this clonotype: A read error may produce the germline difference seen at one junction end. The chain carries TRBV11-2 and TRBJ1-4; TRBD1 matches 8 bases. The CDR3 runs 15 residues. Germline V lookup: CDR1 SGHAT, CDR2 FQNNGV. DNA for the CDR3: TGTGCCAGCAGCTTTAGACAGGGGCCTAATGAAAAACTGATTTTT. This codes for CASSFRQGPNEKLIF.

Of note for this clonotype: The junction does not match germline at one end; this may be a read error. The chain links TRBV4-3 to TRBJ2-6, with D possibly TRBD2 on 5 matching bases. The germline V gene encodes CDR1 LGHNA and CDR2 YSLEER. The CDR3 length is 16 residues. This CDR3 is CASIGGRVSEANVLTF. Written as DNA, the CDR3 is TGCGCCAGCATCGGTGGGCGGGTCTCTGAGGCCAACGTCCTGACTTTC.

Remarks on this clonotype: One end of the junction varies from germline; a read error may be responsible. This chain links TRBV7-8 with TRBJ2-5, with TRBD2 matching 9 bases. This CDR3 has 17 amino acids. CDR1 and CDR2 from the germline V gene are SGHVS and FQNEAQ. CDR3 amino acids: CASSQKPGLAGLEAQYF. CDR3 in DNA: TGTGCCAGCAGCCAAAAACCCGGGCTAGCGGGATTAGAGGCCCAGTACTTC.

About this clonotype: This may stem from a read error, because a much larger clone lies one nucleotide away. This chain's CDR3 is CAISFLGGGNQPQHF. In DNA, the CDR3 is TGTGCCATCAGTTTCCTGGGCGGAGGCAATCAGCCCCAGCATTTT. This chain links TRBV12-3 or TRBV12-4 with TRBJ1-5; D is unresolved. This CDR3 spans 15 amino acids.

A note on this clonotype: The CDR3 ends on some other residue instead of the conserved phenylalanine or tryptophan, so this is likely a read error. V usage is TRBV4-3 and J usage is TRBJ1-2; D not resolved. Between the trimmed V and J ends, which lost 1 base and 8 bases, there was a span of 20 bases. This CDR3 has 16 residues. Germline V gene sequence: CDR1 LGHNA, CDR2 YSLEER. This CDR3 reads CASSQGGMGSALGYTS. The CDR3 DNA sequence: TGCGCCAGCAGCCAAGGTGGGATGGGATCGGCCCTAGGCTACACCTCC.

The rearrangement links TRBV7-8 to TRBJ2-3; 9 bases are shared with TRBD1. This CDR3 is 15 amino acids long. Trimming at V came to 5 bases and at J to 1 base, leaving 4 bases not matched to a gene. The germline CDR1 and CDR2 sequences are SGHVS and FQNEAQ. The CDR3 DNA follows: TGTGCCAGCAGCAGGACAGGGGCCGGCACAGATACGCAGTATTTT. Protein: CASSRTGAGTDTQYF.

The chain recombines TRBV6-5 with TRBJ2-3, with 8 bases matching TRBD2. The ends lost 7 bases at V and 4 bases at J; junction bases unmatched: 10. The length of the CDR3 is 15 residues. Looked up from germline, CDR1 is MNHEY and CDR2 is SVGAGI. CDR3 sequence reads: CASTQAGVPSDTQYF. The CDR3 DNA is TGTGCCAGCACCCAAGCGGGAGTTCCGTCAGATACGCAGTATTTT.

The sample holds many counts of this clonotype. The chain is built from TRBV29-1 and TRBJ2-5; tentative D call: TRBD2 (6 bases). Trimming shortened V by 0 bases and J by 5 bases, and 16 bases separated the two germline ends. This CDR3 spans 15 amino acids. Germline CDR1 is SQVTM and CDR2 is ANQGSEA. The CDR3 coding sequence is TGCAGCGTTGAAGATCGGACCCATGGGGGGGAGACCCAGTACTTC. As protein: CSVEDRTHGGETQYF.

This clonotype appeared a few times. V usage is TRBV6-6 and J usage is TRBJ2-6; 11 nucleotides agree with TRBD1. The germline V gene has CDR1 MNHNY and CDR2 SVGAGI (reference sequence). The CDR3 extends over 17 amino acids. The ends lost 8 bases at V and 3 bases at J; junction bases unmatched: 9. As DNA, the CDR3 is TGTGCCAGCTTTAGGGGACAGGGGGTTGTTGGGGCCAACGTCCTGACTTTC. Amino acid sequence: CASFRGQGVVGANVLTF.

The chain joins TRBV4-1 to TRBJ1-5; a possible D gene is TRBD1 (6 bases). This CDR3 has 16 residues. Germline-derived CDR1 and CDR2 are MGHRA and YSYEKL. V was cut by 0 bases and J by 6 bases, with 15 bases left in between. The CDR3 is CASSQEWSGDTQPQHF. The CDR3 DNA sequence: TGCGCCAGCAGCCAAGAGTGGTCAGGGGATACTCAGCCCCAGCATTTT.

As to this clonotype: This may arise from a read error, as a much more abundant clone is one base away. V and J are TRBV6-5 and TRBJ2-7; D perhaps matches TRBD1 (5 bases). Looked up from germline, CDR1 is MNHEY and CDR2 is SVGAGI. The CDR3 runs 12 residues. CDR3 residues: CVSTEGQGRQYF. CDR3 coding DNA: TGTGTCAGCACCGAAGGCCAGGGTCGGCAGTACTTC.

Turning to this clonotype: A much larger clone differs from this one at a single base, so this may be a read error. The chain is built from TRBV4-1 and TRBJ2-4, with D perhaps assigned TRBD1 or TRBD2 (6 bases each). From germline, CDR1 is MGHRA and CDR2 YSYEKL. The CDR3 totals 15 residues. V was trimmed by 0 bases and J by 9 bases, leaving 15 bases between them. The CDR3 sequence is CASSQDPSRGGIQYF. The CDR3 DNA reads TGCGCCAGCAGCCAAGATCCTAGCAGGGGAGGCATTCAGTACTTC.

Notes on this clonotype: One end of the junction varies from germline; a read error may be responsible. The chain has TRBV12-3 or TRBV12-4 and TRBJ2-5; the match to TRBD1 covers 10 bases. CDR3 size: 16 residues. The CDR3 nucleotides are TGTGCCAGTAGACCCAGACAGGGGGCTAACCGAGAGACCCAGCACTTC. This gives the protein CASRPRQGANRETQHF.

In regard to this clonotype: This may be a read error, as it is one base from a much larger clone. The V gene is TRBV7-3, the J gene TRBJ2-1; D remains unclear. The CDR3 is 12 residues long. Germline V gene sequence: CDR1 SGHTA, CDR2 FQGTGA. The CDR3 DNA reads TGTGCCAGCAGCCCGTATATGGGTGAGCAGCTCTTC. Translated: CASSPYMGEQLF.

The chain combines TRBV4-3 with TRBJ2-3; D perhaps matches TRBD2 (7 bases). The germline gives CDR1 LGHNA, CDR2 YSLEER. The CDR3 runs 18 residues. V gave up 0 bases and J gave up 3 bases, with 19 bases separating them. The CDR3 DNA sequence: TGCGCCAGCAGCCAAGATACCCCGGGGGGAGGACAGACAGATACGCAGTATTTT. Encoded protein: CASSQDTPGGGQTDTQYF.

On this clonotype: A read error may explain this, as a much larger clone is one base away. The chain joins TRBV20-1 to TRBJ2-3; possible D gene TRBD1, 5 bases. The CDR3 covers 14 residues. V lost 6 bases and J lost 2, with 15 bases in between. In germline, CDR1 is DFQATT, CDR2 SNEGSKA (reference sequence). In DNA form, the CDR3 reads TGCAGTGCGCCTGGGGCACACTACACAGATACGCAGTATTTT. This gives the protein CSAPGAHYTDTQYF.